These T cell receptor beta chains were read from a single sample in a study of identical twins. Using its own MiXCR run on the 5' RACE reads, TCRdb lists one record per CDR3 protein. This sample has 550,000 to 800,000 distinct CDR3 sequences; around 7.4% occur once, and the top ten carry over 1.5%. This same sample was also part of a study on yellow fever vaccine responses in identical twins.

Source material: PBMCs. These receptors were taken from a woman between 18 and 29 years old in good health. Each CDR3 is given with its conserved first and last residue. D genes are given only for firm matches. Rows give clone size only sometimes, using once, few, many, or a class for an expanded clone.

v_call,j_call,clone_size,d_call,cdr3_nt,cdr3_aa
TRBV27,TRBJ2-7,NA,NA,TGTGCCAGCAGCCCCGAGGGCGGTTATTCCTACGAGCAGTACTTC,CASSPEGGYSYEQYF
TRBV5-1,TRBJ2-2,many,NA,TGCGCCAGCAGCTTGGCCTCAAACACCGCGAGCACCGGGGAGCTGTTTTTT,CASSLASNTASTGELFF
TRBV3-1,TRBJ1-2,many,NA,TGTGCCAGCAGCCAAGATCGTCTCAGGGTTAACTATGGCTACACCTTC,CASSQDRLRVNYGYTF
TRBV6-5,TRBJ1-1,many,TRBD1,TGTGCCAGCAGTTACGGGACAGGGTACGCGGACACTGAAGCTTTCTTT,CASSYGTGYADTEAFF
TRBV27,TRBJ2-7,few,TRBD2,TGTGCCAGCAGTTTCATTTTGGGGGGGTTCCCCTACGAGCAGTACTTC,CASSFILGGFPYEQYF
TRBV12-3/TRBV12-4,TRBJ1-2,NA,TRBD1,TGTGCCAGCAGTGCTGACAGGGACACCTATGGCTACACCTTC,CASSADRDTYGYTF
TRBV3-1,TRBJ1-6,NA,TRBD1,TGTGCCAGCAGCCAGACAGGGGGCGGGAATTCACCCCTCCACTTT,CASSQTGGGNSPLHF
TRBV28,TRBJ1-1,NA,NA,TGTGCCAGCAGTTCCATCCGGGGAGGGGACACTGAAGCTTTCTTT,CASSSIRGGDTEAFF
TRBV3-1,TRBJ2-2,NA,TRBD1,TGTGCCAGCAGCCAAAGGACAGGGATGGGAACCGGGGAGCTGTTTTTT,CASSQRTGMGTGELFF
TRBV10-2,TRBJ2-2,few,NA,TGCGCCAGCAGAGAGGGACAAGTAAAGGCCGGGGAGCTGTTTTTT,CASREGQVKAGELFF
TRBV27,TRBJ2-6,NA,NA,TGTGCCAGCAGCACACGGGACAACGGTAACTCTGGGGCCAACGTCCTGACTTTC,CASSTRDNGNSGANVLTF
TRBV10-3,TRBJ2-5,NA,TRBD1,TGTGCCATCAGTGAAAGAGGGGGCGGGCAAGAGACCCAGTACTTC,CAISERGGGQETQYF
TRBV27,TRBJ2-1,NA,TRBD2,TGTGCCAGCAGTTCCAGGACTCTGGCGGGGGGCAATGAGCAGTTCTTC,CASSSRTLAGGNEQFF
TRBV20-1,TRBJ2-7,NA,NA,TGCAGTGCTAGAGATGCTGGGGGGTCAGTCTACGAGCAGTACTTC,CSARDAGGSVYEQYF
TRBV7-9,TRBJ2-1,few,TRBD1,TGTGCCAGCAGCTTAGCAGGGGGCTATCGCAATGAGCAGTTCTTC,CASSLAGGYRNEQFF
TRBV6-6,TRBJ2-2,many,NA,TGTGCCAGCAGTAGGGACAGGGAGCTGTTTTTT,CASSRDRELFF
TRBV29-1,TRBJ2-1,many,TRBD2,TGCAGCGTTGAAGCCCTGACTAGCGGGACTTACAATGAGCAGTTCTTC,CSVEALTSGTYNEQFF
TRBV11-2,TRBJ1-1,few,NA,TGTGCCAGCAGCTTCGGGGTACGGGTGAGGGAGAACACTGAAGCTTTCTTT,CASSFGVRVRENTEAFF
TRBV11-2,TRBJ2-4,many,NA,TGTGCCAGCAGCAAACAACCGGGCCACGGAGCTTCAAAAGCCAAAAACATTCAGTACTTC,CASSKQPGHGASKAKNIQYF
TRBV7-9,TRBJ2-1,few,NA,TGTGCCAGCAGCTCCCCACCCGGGGAGCAGTTCTTC,CASSSPPGEQFF
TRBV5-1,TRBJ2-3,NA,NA,TGCGCCAGCAGCGGAGGAAAAGATACGCAGTATTTT,CASSGGKDTQYF
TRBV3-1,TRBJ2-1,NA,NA,TGTGCCAGCTGTTCAACCCCAGGGGCAGGTGGGGTCTACAATGAGCAGTTCTTC,CASCSTPGAGGVYNEQFF
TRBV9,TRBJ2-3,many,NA,TGTGCCAGCAGCGAGGGGGGAGGGGACACAGATACGCAGTATTTT,CASSEGGGDTDTQYF
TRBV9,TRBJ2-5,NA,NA,TGTGCCAGCAGCGTAGAAGGGAGAGAGACCCAGTACTTC,CASSVEGRETQYF
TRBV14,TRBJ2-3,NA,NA,TGTGCCAGCAGCCAAGATAAGCGGGTCAGGGATACGCAGTATTTT,CASSQDKRVRDTQYF
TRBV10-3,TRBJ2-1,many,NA,TGTGCCATCAGTGAGTTTGAACAGATCAATGAGCAGTTCTTC,CAISEFEQINEQFF
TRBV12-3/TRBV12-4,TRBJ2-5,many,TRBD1,TGTGCCAGCAGCTTCGGGACAGGGGCACAAGAGACCCAGTACTTC,CASSFGTGAQETQYF
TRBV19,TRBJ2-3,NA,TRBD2,TGTGCCAGTAGTATACAACTAGCGGGACTCACAGATACGCAGTATTTT,CASSIQLAGLTDTQYF
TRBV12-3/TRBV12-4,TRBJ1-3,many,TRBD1,TGTGCCAGCAGCCAGGACAGGCGAAACACCATATATTTT,CASSQDRRNTIYF
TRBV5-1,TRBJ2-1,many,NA,TGCGCCAGCAGCTTGGGGGTCGACAGGGAGCAGTTCTTC,CASSLGVDREQFF
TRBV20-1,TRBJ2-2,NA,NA,TGCAGTTCGGTGGGGGCGGTGAACACCGGGGAGCTGTTTTTT,CSSVGAVNTGELFF
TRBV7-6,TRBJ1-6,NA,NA,TGTGCCAGCAGTGGGACCGGGTCTCAAAATTCACCCCTCCACTTT,CASSGTGSQNSPLHF
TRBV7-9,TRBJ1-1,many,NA,TGTGCCAGCAGCTTAGAATCGGGGAGGACTGAAGCTTTCTTT,CASSLESGRTEAFF
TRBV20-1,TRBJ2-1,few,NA,TGCAGTGCTAGGCGTCGAGGAAATGAGCAGTTCTTC,CSARRRGNEQFF
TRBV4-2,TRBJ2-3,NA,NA,TGTGCCAGCAGCCAATTACTAGCAGATACGCAGTATTTT,CASSQLLADTQYF
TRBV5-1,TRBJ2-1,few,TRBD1,TGCGCCAGCACCACGACAGGGTTCGATGAGCAGTTCTTC,CASTTTGFDEQFF
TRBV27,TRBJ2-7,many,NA,TGTGCCAGCAGTTCCAGACAGGCCTACGAGCAGTACTTC,CASSSRQAYEQYF
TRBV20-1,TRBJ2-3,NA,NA,TGCAGTGCTAGAGATTTGGGGCCAGGTGAAACAGATACGCAGTATTTT,CSARDLGPGETDTQYF
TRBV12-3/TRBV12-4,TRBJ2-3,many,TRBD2,TGTGCCAGCAGTCCTCGGGGGGATCCCGGTGATACGCAGTATTTT,CASSPRGDPGDTQYF
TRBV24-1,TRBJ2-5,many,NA,TGTGCCACCAGTGATAAGCAAGAGACCCAGTACTTC,CATSDKQETQYF